The 16 T cell receptor beta chains reported below all come from one sample, sequenced in a study of T-cell reconstitution after alpha-beta-depleted transplantation in children. Unique molecular identifiers featured in how the TCRbeta library was prepared. TCRdb ran MiXCR on the PCR reads and lists one entry per CDR3 protein. The sample records around 530,000 distinct CDR3 sequences, roughly 33% being singletons. The material was PBMCs from the stem cell graft donor, obtained from the stem cell graft. Receptors were obtained from a human donor who donated a stem cell graft to a child with aplastic anemia.

In this sample, this clonotype turned up once. The chain has TRBV12-3 or TRBV12-4 and TRBJ2-3, with 8 bases aligning to TRBD2. Trimming cost V 2 bases and J 2 bases; bases outside gene matches: 3. The CDR3 spans 15 residues. The CDR3 here is CASSLIGRATDTQYF. DNA for the CDR3: TGTGCCAGCAGTTTAATCGGGAGGGCCACAGATACGCAGTATTTT.

This clonotype showed up just a few times. This chain links TRBV19 with TRBJ2-1; maybe TRBD1 (6 bases). Trimming stripped 6 bases from V and 3 bases from J, with 18 bases between. Germline assignment: CDR1 LNHDA and CDR2 SQIVND (reference sequence). The length of the CDR3 is 16 residues. The CDR3 region is CASSKGEQKVYNEQFF. The CDR3 DNA follows: TGTGCCAGTAGCAAGGGGGAGCAAAAGGTCTACAATGAGCAGTTCTTC.

The gene calls are TRBV30 and TRBJ1-1; a weak D match, TRBD1 (5 bases). V lost 0 bases, J lost 3 bases, and 14 bases lay in between. Looked up from germline, CDR1 is GTSNPN and CDR2 is SVGIG (reference sequence). The CDR3 is 15 residues long. CDR3: CAWSVRGRVHTEAFF. The CDR3 nucleotides read TGTGCCTGGAGTGTAAGGGGCAGGGTACACACTGAAGCTTTCTTT.

V gene TRBV15 combines with J gene TRBJ1-4; no clear D gene. V was pared by 9 bases and J by 8 bases, with 13 bases between. This CDR3 has 12 residues. Germline V gene sequence: CDR1 LNHNV, CDR2 YYDKDF (reference sequence). CDR3 nucleotide sequence: TGTGCCACAGCGGTCCAAGGGGAAAAACTGTTTTTT. Translating gives CATAVQGEKLFF.

This clonotype appeared a few times. The genes are TRBV29-1 and TRBJ2-7; no clear D. The CDR3 extends over 12 amino acids. The V and J ends lost 3 bases and 8 bases respectively, with 14 bases between them. The germline gives CDR1 SQVTM, CDR2 ANQGSEA. The CDR3 sequence: CSVDVQEKKQYF. The CDR3 bases are TGCAGCGTTGATGTTCAGGAGAAGAAGCAGTACTTC.

The chain has TRBV7-9 and TRBJ1-4; 7 positions match TRBD1. The CDR3 totals 15 residues. CDR1 is SEHNR, CDR2 FQNEAQ, per germline (reference sequence). V dropped 4 bases and J dropped 3; count of bases not matched to a gene: 5. The CDR3 sequence: CASSSEGAANEKLFF. DNA of the CDR3: TGTGCCAGCAGCTCCGAGGGGGCAGCTAATGAAAAACTGTTTTTT.

This chain joins TRBV12-3 or TRBV12-4 and TRBJ1-1; possibly TRBD1 for D (5 bases). V dropped 3 bases and J dropped 0 bases, with 17 bases sitting between them. This CDR3 spans 17 amino acids. CDR3 sequence reads: CASSFSTALGVNTEAFF. The CDR3 region has the DNA TGTGCCAGCAGTTTTTCCACAGCGTTGGGGGTGAACACTGAAGCTTTCTTT.

The chain links TRBV7-9 to TRBJ2-7, with 7 bases fitting TRBD2. J gave up 3 bases and V 3 bases, and 5 bases lay outside the gene matches. This CDR3 contains 14 residues. Germline CDR1 and CDR2: SEHNR and FQNEAQ (reference sequence). CDR3 residues: CASSFSGTNYEQYV. DNA of the CDR3: TGTGCCAGCAGCTTTTCCGGGACTAACTACGAGCAGTACGTC.

This clonotype has only one observation. The junction differs from germline at one of its ends, possibly a read error. This sequence joins TRBV4-2 and TRBJ2-5; D might be TRBD1 or TRBD2, each matching 5 bases. The V gene's germline CDR1 is LGHNA and CDR2 YNFKEQ. The CDR3 loop spans 13 amino acids. CDR3 protein: CARSRDLKETQYF. The CDR3 nucleotides are TGTGCCAGGAGCCGGGACCTTAAAGAGACCCAGTACTTC.

This clonotype was seen just once. The rearrangement links TRBV7-2 to TRBJ2-3, with D perhaps TRBD1 or TRBD2 (5 bases each). Germline loops: CDR1 SGHTA, CDR2 FQGNSA. This CDR3 has 15 residues. V lost 3 bases and J lost 1, with 11 bases in between. CDR3 loop: CASSFGDRRTDTQYF. The CDR3 DNA follows: TGTGCCAGCAGCTTCGGGGACCGACGCACAGATACGCAGTATTTT.

The rearrangement links TRBV12-3 or TRBV12-4 to TRBJ1-1; D is possibly TRBD1 (5 bases). CDR3 length: 14 amino acids. Trimming removed 6 bases from V and 2 bases from J, with 13 bases in between. CDR3 residues: CASRHGQFNTEAFF. The CDR3 DNA reads TGTGCCAGCAGGCATGGACAATTCAACACTGAAGCTTTCTTT.

The chain has TRBV20-1 and TRBJ2-5, with 8 bases identical to TRBD2. This CDR3 comprises 13 residues. V was clipped by 6 bases and J by 6 bases; unmatched bases: 9. Germline loops: CDR1 DFQATT, CDR2 SNEGSKA (reference sequence). The CDR3 loop reads CSAPPGGVKTQYF. The CDR3 bases are TGCAGTGCCCCCCCCGGGGGGGTGAAGACCCAGTACTTC.

This clonotype occurred a few times. J is TRBJ1-5 and V is TRBV7-2; D is unclear. CDR1 is SGHTA, CDR2 FQGNSA, per germline. The ends were cut back, 1 base at V and 2 bases at J, with 9 bases in the middle. The length of the CDR3 is 15 residues. CDR3 nucleotides: TGTGCCAGCAGCTTAGAGGGTCTAGGCAATCAGCCCCAGCATTTT. Translated, it gives CASSLEGLGNQPQHF.

A few counts support this clonotype. The rearrangement uses TRBV20-1 and TRBJ2-1; 7 bases map to TRBD1. J gave up 0 bases and V 1 base, and 3 bases lay outside the gene matches. The V gene's germline CDR1 is DFQATT and CDR2 SNEGSKA (reference sequence). This CDR3 contains 15 residues. CDR3 bases: TGCAGTGCTAGAGGGGACAGTGGCTCCTACAATGAGCAGTTCTTC. Amino acid sequence: CSARGDSGSYNEQFF.

This clonotype was counted between two and nine times. V and J are TRBV20-1 and TRBJ1-2, with no clear D. The CDR3 is 14 residues long. V was trimmed by 1 base and J by 0 bases, leaving 9 bases between them. The germline gives CDR1 DFQATT, CDR2 SNEGSKA (reference sequence). The CDR3 loop is CSARVATPNYGYTF. The DNA for the CDR3 is TGCAGTGCTAGAGTCGCTACTCCTAACTATGGCTACACCTTC.

This clonotype has more than one count but fewer than ten. The chain combines TRBV6-2 or TRBV6-3 with TRBJ2-1; D is undetermined. The germline gives CDR1 MNHEY, CDR2 SVGEGT. This CDR3 is built from 11 residues. V was cut by 2 bases and J by 8 bases, with 4 bases left in between. The CDR3 region is CASSYDHEQFF. The CDR3 DNA reads as TGTGCCAGCAGTTACGACCATGAGCAGTTCTTC.